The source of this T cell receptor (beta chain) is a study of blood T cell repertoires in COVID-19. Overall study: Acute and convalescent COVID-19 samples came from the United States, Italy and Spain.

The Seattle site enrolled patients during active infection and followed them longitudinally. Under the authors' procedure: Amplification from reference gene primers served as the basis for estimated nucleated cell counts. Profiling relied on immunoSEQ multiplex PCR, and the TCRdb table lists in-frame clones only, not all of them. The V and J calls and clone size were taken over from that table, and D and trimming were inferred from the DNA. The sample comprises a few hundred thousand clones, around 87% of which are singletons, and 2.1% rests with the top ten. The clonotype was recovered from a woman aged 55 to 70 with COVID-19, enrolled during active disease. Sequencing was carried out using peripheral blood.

CDR3 residues: CASSPGAGLNTEAFF. As DNA, the CDR3 is TGCGCCAGCAGCCCGGGAGCAGGGTTGAACACTGAAGCTTTCTTT. The chain combines TRBV5-1 with TRBJ1-1; tentative D call: TRBD1 (5 bases). This CDR3 is built from 15 residues. Germline V gene lookup returns CDR1 SGHRS and CDR2 YFSETQ. Between the trimmed V and J ends, which lost 4 bases and 0 bases, there was a span of 13 bases.